The 20 T cell receptor beta chains given below trace back to one sample, sequenced in a study of graft-versus-host responses after intestinal transplantation. Assay: immunoSEQ multiplex PCR; the TCRdb copy retains only in-frame clones and omits some. The sample lists about 130,000 clones, around 90% occurring once. These receptors are not linked to any known antigen. Sample: unstimulated CD4+ T cells sorted from spleen or lymph node cells, taken before intestinal transplant. Every receptor here comes from a human donor who received an intestinal transplant.

The chain has TRBV9 and TRBJ2-7, with TRBD1 matching 9 bases. Germline CDR1 and CDR2: SGDLS and YYNGEE. The CDR3 has 13 amino acids. J was trimmed by 6 bases and V by 7 bases; bases with no gene match: 8. The CDR3 DNA follows: TGTGCCAGCCAGACAGGGGGTGAAGGCGAGCAGTACTTC. The encoded protein is CASQTGGEGEQYF. Together with reference TRBV9 and TRBJ2-7, the CDR3 gives the full variable domain: DSGVTQTPKHLITATGQRVTLRCSPRSGDLSVYWYQQSLDQGLQFLIQYYNGEERAKGNILERFSAQQFPDLHSELNLSSLELGDSALYFCASQTGGEGEQYFGPGTRLTVT.

The chain carries TRBV29-1 and TRBJ1-3; D remains unclear. Germline V gene data show CDR1 as SQVTM and CDR2 as ANQGSEA. The length of the CDR3 is 14 residues. The V end lost 2 bases, the J end lost 5 bases, and 13 bases lay between the germline ends. CDR3: CSVEPPGSRNTIYF. CDR3 nucleotides: TGCAGCGTTGAACCCCCCGGCAGTCGAAACACCATATATTTT.

The chain joins TRBV2 to TRBJ1-3; D gene unclear. Germline V CDR1 and CDR2: SNHLY, FYNNEI. V was trimmed by 5 bases and J by 3 bases, leaving 26 bases between them. The CDR3 covers 19 residues. The CDR3 region has the DNA TGTGCCAGCAGTACCGCCAATTCTTACAGTCTGGTGGGTGGAAACACCATATATTTT. It is translated as CASSTANSYSLVGGNTIYF.

The chain's CDR3 is CASSESGSSPLHF. The DNA for the CDR3 is TGTGCCAGCAGTGAATCGGGTAGTTCACCCCTCCACTTT. The V and J genes are TRBV25-1 and TRBJ1-6; no firm D call. This CDR3 spans 13 amino acids. Trimming shortened V by 1 base and J by 9 bases, and 7 bases separated the two germline ends. Germline loops: CDR1 MGHDK, CDR2 SYGVNS.

The chain uses TRBV5-1 and TRBJ2-1, with 11 bases lining up with TRBD2. Trimming removed 0 bases from V and 9 bases from J; junction bases left unmatched: 8. CDR3 length: 16 residues. Germline values: CDR1 SGHRS, CDR2 YFSETQ. The CDR3 coding sequence is TGCGCCAGCAGCTTGGGCGGGACTAGCGGAAATCTTGAGCAGTTCTTC. Protein product: CASSLGGTSGNLEQFF.

The rearrangement uses TRBV4-2 and TRBJ2-1; tentative D call: TRBD1 (6 bases). Germline V gene sequence: CDR1 LGHNA, CDR2 YNFKEQ. This CDR3 is 15 amino acids long. Deletions cut 0 bases from V and 10 bases from J, with 16 bases between. The CDR3 DNA reads TGTGCCAGCAGCCAAGATCTACTGGGGGCGCGGGAGCAGTTCTTC. Translation: CASSQDLLGAREQFF.

This clone was picked up one time. At one of its ends the junction is not consistent with the germline gene, which may arise from a read error. The rearrangement links TRBV2 to TRBJ2-7; 16 bases align to TRBD2. This CDR3 has 15 amino acids. The germline CDR1 and CDR2 sequences are SNHLY and FYNNEI. The CDR3 protein is CASSVGTSGRAPQDF. CDR3 in DNA: TGTGCCAGCAGTGTTGGGACTAGCGGGAGGGCCCCCCAGGACTTC.

This clone has only one observation. This chain uses TRBV23-1 with TRBJ2-7, with D tentatively TRBD1 (6 bases). TRBV23-1 is reported as an ORF; its role is uncertain. With 2 bases removed from V and 0 bases from J, the gap between germline ends came to 8 bases. The CDR3 is made up of 14 amino acids. CDR3 sequence (DNA): TGCGCCAGCAGTCAAGGACAGAGCTCCTACGAGCAGTACTTC. It codes for CASSQGQSSYEQYF.

CDR3 sequence reads: CASSAQGAGANVLTF. The CDR3 DNA is TGTGCCAGCAGCGCGCAGGGGGCCGGGGCCAACGTCCTGACTTTC. This chain uses TRBV5-6 with TRBJ2-6; TRBD1 aligns across 8 bases. Germline V gene lookup returns CDR1 SGHDT and CDR2 YYEEEE. The CDR3 runs to 15 residues. V trimming: 4 bases; J trimming: 4 bases; junction bases outside the gene matches: 4.

This chain uses TRBV19 with TRBJ2-7; D is perhaps TRBD2 (5 bases). This CDR3 is 14 amino acids long. The V end lost 6 bases, the J end lost 2 bases, and 14 bases lay between the germline ends. Germline-derived CDR1 and CDR2 are LNHDA and SQIVND (reference sequence). CDR3 protein: CASSVRTGPYEQYF. For the CDR3, the DNA is TGTGCCAGTAGCGTACGGACTGGGCCCTACGAGCAGTACTTC.

This clone is a singleton in its sample. V is TRBV6-5 and J is TRBJ1-1, with no clear D. Germline CDR1 and CDR2: MNHEY and SVGAGI. Trimming pared 2 bases from V and 1 base from J, leaving 5 bases between. This CDR3 has 13 residues. CDR3 protein: CASSYTQNTEAFF. The CDR3, as DNA: TGTGCCAGCAGTTACACGCAGAACACTGAAGCTTTCTTT.

The chain recombines TRBV28 with TRBJ1-1; 8 bases fit TRBD1. The CDR3 is 15 residues long. V dropped 8 bases and J dropped 5; count of bases not matched to a gene: 13. Germline CDR1 reads MDHEN; CDR2 reads SYDVKM. The DNA for the CDR3 is TGTGCCAGCTCTTCTTCCGGACAGGGTCGGACTGAAGCTTTCTTT. Protein: CASSSSGQGRTEAFF.

The chain uses TRBV7-3 and TRBJ1-1, with D possibly being TRBD1 (5 bases). Trimming took 5 bases from V and 6 from J, leaving 16 bases between them. This CDR3 has 14 amino acids. The germline gives CDR1 SGHTA, CDR2 FQGTGA. The CDR3 sequence: CASSPVGRGAEAFF. DNA for the CDR3: TGTGCCAGCAGCCCCGTGGGGAGGGGCGCTGAAGCTTTCTTT.

The chain employs TRBV7-2 and TRBJ2-5; 8 nucleotides align to TRBD1. V dropped 5 bases and J dropped 1; count of bases not matched to a gene: 12. This CDR3 spans 17 amino acids. Germline CDR1 and CDR2: SGHTA and FQGNSA. The CDR3 region has the DNA TGTGCCAGCAGCCACTGGTATGGGGGACAGGCCCAAGAGACCCAGTACTTC. This codes for CASSHWYGGQAQETQYF. The full variable domain, with the rest looked up from reference TRBV7-2 and TRBJ2-5, is GAGVSQSPSNKVTEKGKDVELRCDPISGHTALYWYRQSLGQGLEFLIYFQGNSAPDKSGLPSDRFSAERTGGSVSTLTIQRTQQEDSAVYLCASSHWYGGQAQETQYFGPGTRLLVL.

The chain combines TRBV5-4 with TRBJ1-1; no clear D gene. Trimming stripped 7 bases from V and 11 bases from J, with 12 bases between. The germline V gene has CDR1 SGHNT and CDR2 YYREEE (reference sequence). The CDR3 covers 10 residues. Here the CDR3 DNA reads TGTGCCAGCGGCCAGGAGAGGGCTTTCTTT. Amino acids: CASGQERAFF.

The chain uses TRBV7-2 and TRBJ1-4; no clear D gene. The germline V gene has CDR1 SGHTA and CDR2 FQGNSA. The CDR3 length is 16 residues. Trimming shortened V by 3 bases and J by 0 bases, and 11 bases separated the two germline ends. The CDR3 is CASSLLRSTTNEKLFF. The CDR3 DNA follows: TGTGCCAGCAGCTTGTTAAGGAGCACAACTAATGAAAAACTGTTTTTT.

J is TRBJ2-7 and V is TRBV30, with 11 bases that match TRBD2. The trim removed 1 base at V and 4 bases at J, leaving 6 bases unmatched. The CDR3 extends over 15 amino acids. The germline CDR1 and CDR2 sequences are GTSNPN and SVGIG (reference sequence). Here the CDR3 reads CAWSALAGGPYEQYF. DNA of the CDR3: TGTGCCTGGAGTGCGCTAGCGGGAGGCCCTTACGAGCAGTACTTC.

This chain joins TRBV5-1 and TRBJ1-6, with unresolved D. Trimming shortened V by 0 bases and J by 10 bases, and 14 bases separated the two germline ends. The CDR3 extends over 15 amino acids. Germline CDR1 and CDR2: SGHRS and YFSETQ. This chain's CDR3 is CASSLGQPPRSPLHF. In DNA form, the CDR3 reads TGCGCCAGCAGCTTGGGCCAGCCACCTAGGTCACCCCTCCACTTT. Filled out from reference TRBV5-1 and TRBJ1-6, the complete variable domain reads KAGVTQTPRYLIKTRGQQVTLSCSPISGHRSVSWYQQTPGQGLQFLFEYFSETQRNKGNFPGRFSGRQFSNSRSEMNVSTLELGDSALYLCASSLGQPPRSPLHFGNGTRLTVT.

The chain has TRBV5-6 and TRBJ2-1; D perhaps matches TRBD2 (5 bases). V was cut by 1 base and J by 15 bases, with 17 bases left in between. CDR3 length: 13 residues. Germline assignment: CDR1 SGHDT and CDR2 YYEEEE. CDR3: CASSLRDGQKPFF. The DNA for the CDR3 is TGTGCCAGCAGCTTGCGGGATGGGCAGAAGCCGTTCTTC.

The table lists this clone with a count of one. V is TRBV1 and J is TRBJ2-5; the table gives TRBD2 as D, unverified against the DNA. The DNA end is a closer match to TRBJ2-7, so the J assignment may be wrong. TRBV1 is flagged as a pseudogene. This CDR3 is 16 amino acids long. CDR3 in amino acids: CTSSQDSSGCSYEQYF. The CDR3 nucleotides are TGCACCAGCAGCCAAGATTCCTCTGGTTGCTCCTACGAGCAGTACTTC.